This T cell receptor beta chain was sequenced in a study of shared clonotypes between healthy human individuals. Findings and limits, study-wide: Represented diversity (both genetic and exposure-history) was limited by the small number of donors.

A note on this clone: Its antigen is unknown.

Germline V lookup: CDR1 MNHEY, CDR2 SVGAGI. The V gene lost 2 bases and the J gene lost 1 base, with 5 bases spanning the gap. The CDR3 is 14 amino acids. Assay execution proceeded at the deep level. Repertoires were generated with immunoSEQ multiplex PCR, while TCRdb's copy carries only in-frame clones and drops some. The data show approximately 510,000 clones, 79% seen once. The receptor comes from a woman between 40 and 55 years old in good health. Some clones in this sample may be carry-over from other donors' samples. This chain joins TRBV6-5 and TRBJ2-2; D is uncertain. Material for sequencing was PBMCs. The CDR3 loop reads CASSYMQNTGELFF. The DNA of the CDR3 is TGTGCCAGCAGTTACATGCAGAACACCGGGGAGCTGTTTTTT.